This TCR beta chain was retrieved from a study of shared clonotypes between healthy human individuals. Study results and limitations: It was anticipated that sequencing depth would influence how many clonotypes donors shared.

Methods used by the authors: Because ImmunoSEQ provided only junction sequences with no quality scores, the filtering differed. Using immunoSEQ multiplex PCR, the repertoire was profiled, and TCRdb retains in-frame clones only, with some absent. V and J calls and clone size are given by that table; D and trimming were obtained from the DNA. Of roughly 700,000 clones in the sample, around 72% are singletons; the top ten hold approximately 1.8%. In regard to this clone: Its antigen is not identified.

Germline CDR1 reads PRHDT; CDR2 reads FYEKMQ (reference sequence). V was trimmed by 2 bases and J by 0 bases, leaving 8 bases between them. The CDR3 spans 15 residues. The sequencing sample was made of memory CD4+ T cells sorted from blood. Sample subset: CD45RA-negative fraction. The clonotype comes from a woman aged 30 to 39 in good health. This chain uses TRBV13 with TRBJ2-1; TRBD2 might be the D (5 bases). Here the CDR3 DNA reads TGTGCCAGCAGCTTAAGCGGTAGCTCCTACAATGAGCAGTTCTTC. Amino acids: CASSLSGSSYNEQFF.